The rows below give T cell receptor beta chains drawn from one sample of a study of blood T cell repertoires in COVID-19. Data came from immunoSEQ multiplex PCR; TCRdb stores just in-frame clones and leaves some out. The table lists 150,000 to 200,000 clones, about 72% of them singletons. The specimen sequenced was PBMCs or T cells enriched from blood (not recorded which). The receptors were sampled from a woman aged 50 to 60 who had recovered from COVID-19. Each CDR3 is given with its conserved first and last residue. Each record gives: CDR3 protein, CDR3 DNA, V gene, D gene, clone size, J gene. D genes are given only for firm matches. Clone size is stated in some rows and not others, as once, few, many or a class when expanded.

CASRPGADNYGYTF TGTGCCAGCAGGCCTGGGGCCGATAACTATGGCTACACCTTC TRBV7-9 - - TRBJ1-2
CASSLGGVQETQYF TGCGCCAGCAGCTTAGGAGGGGTCCAAGAGACCCAGTACTTC TRBV5-1 - - TRBJ2-5
CAISGTSGRASGILNEQFF TGTGCCATCAGTGGGACTAGCGGGAGGGCCTCGGGGATTCTCAATGAGCAGTTCTTC TRBV10-3 TRBD2 - TRBJ2-1
CASSLEPPGGGGDTQYF TGCGCCAGCAGCTTGGAACCCCCAGGGGGCGGGGGAGATACGCAGTATTTT TRBV5-1 - few TRBJ2-3
CASSQGRIGKLFF TGTGCCAGCAGCCAAGGGAGAATTGGAAAACTGTTTTTT TRBV14 - - TRBJ1-4
CASSGSGNTIYF TGTGCCAGCAGCGGGTCTGGAAACACCATATATTTT TRBV27 - - TRBJ1-3
CASGPGLAKRETQYF TGTGCTAGTGGTCCGGGACTAGCGAAAAGGGAGACCCAGTACTTC TRBV12-5 TRBD2 - TRBJ2-5
CASSSLRSLFDTQYF TGTGCCAGCAGTTCCCTTCGGTCCCTCTTCGATACGCAGTATTTT TRBV6-5 - - TRBJ2-3
CASSLDGSADTQYF TGTGCCAGCAGCTTAGACGGGAGCGCAGATACGCAGTATTTT TRBV7-2 - - TRBJ2-3
CASSFRTERVEQFF TGTGCCAGCAGCTTCAGGACAGAGAGAGTTGAGCAGTTCTTC TRBV11-2 - - TRBJ2-1
CASSQGLAGGGGLDTQYF TGTGCCAGCAGCCAAGGCCTAGCGGGAGGAGGGGGCCTAGATACGCAGTATTTT TRBV3-1/TRBV3-2 TRBD2 once TRBJ2-3
CASSPVGGVGTGSQIEQYF TGTGCCAGCTCACCCGTCGGTGGTGTAGGTACAGGGTCCCAAATCGAGCAGTACTTC TRBV18 - - TRBJ2-7
CASSLVEQGIYGYTF TGTGCCAGCAGCTTAGTCGAGCAGGGGATCTATGGCTACACCTTC TRBV7-2 - - TRBJ1-2
CASSQYQGMNTEAFF TGTGCCAGCAGCCAATACCAGGGAATGAACACTGAAGCTTTCTTT TRBV3-1/TRBV3-2 - - TRBJ1-1
CASSPPSGNEQYF TGTGCCAGCTCACCACCCTCGGGTAACGAGCAGTACTTC TRBV18 - - TRBJ2-7
CASSLQGGQPQHF TGTGCCAGCAGCTTACAGGGCGGTCAGCCCCAGCATTTT TRBV6-5 - - TRBJ1-5
CASRGNTEAFF TGTGCCAGTAGGGGTAACACTGAAGCTTTCTTT TRBV7-9 - - TRBJ1-1
CASSEVSFWGDRPLAKNIQYF TGTGCCAGCAGTGAAGTCTCCTTCTGGGGGGATCGGCCCCTAGCCAAAAACATTCAGTACTTC TRBV6-1 - - TRBJ2-4
CASNRGRLNQPQHF TGTGCCAGTAATAGGGGCAGGCTCAATCAGCCCCAGCATTTT TRBV19 - - TRBJ1-5
CSVVIPTGSNQPQHF TGCAGCGTTGTAATCCCCACGGGGAGCAATCAGCCCCAGCATTTT TRBV29-1 - - TRBJ1-5
CASSPTLAESGTSGSRTQYF TGTGCCAGCAGCCCCACGCTTGCCGAGTCCGGGACTAGCGGGAGTCGGACGCAGTATTTT TRBV14 TRBD2 few TRBJ2-3
CASSLPGQAAKTQYF TGTGCCAGCAGTCTCCCGGGACAGGCCGCCAAGACCCAGTACTTC TRBV28 TRBD1 - TRBJ2-5
CASSLRVRSNTEAFF TGTGCCAGCAGTCTACGCGTGCGGTCTAACACTGAAGCTTTCTTT TRBV6-5 - - TRBJ1-1
CASSVGTGPSNEQFF TGTGCCAGCAGCGTAGGGACTGGCCCCTCCAATGAGCAGTTCTTC TRBV9 - - TRBJ2-1
CASSYISGRAFTDTQYF TGTGCCAGCAGTTATATTAGCGGGAGGGCCTTCACAGATACGCAGTATTTT TRBV6-2/TRBV6-3 TRBD2 - TRBJ2-3
CASSRGDLGEQYF TGTGCCAGCTCACGGGGGGACCTCGGCGAGCAGTACTTC TRBV18 - once TRBJ2-7
CASSLWPEDTEAFF TGTGCCAGCAGCTTATGGCCCGAAGACACTGAAGCTTTCTTT TRBV7-3 - - TRBJ1-1
CASSLIGGINEKLFF TGTGCCAGCAGCTTAATCGGAGGAATTAATGAAAAACTGTTTTTT TRBV5-5 - - TRBJ1-4
CASRSLAENNEQFF TGCGCCAGCAGATCATTAGCGGAAAACAATGAGCAGTTCTTC TRBV5-1 - - TRBJ2-1
CASSYQDREAFF TGTGCCAGCAGTTACCAGGACAGGGAAGCTTTCTTT TRBV6-2/TRBV6-3 TRBD1 - TRBJ1-1
CASSAGQGASPLHF TGTGCCAGCAGCGCCGGACAGGGTGCCTCACCCCTCCACTTT TRBV9 TRBD1 - TRBJ1-6
CAWRQWRDGQETQYF TGTGCCTGGAGACAATGGAGGGACGGGCAAGAGACCCAGTACTTC TRBV30 - - TRBJ2-5
CASSPGQGSLTLHF TGTGCCAGCAGTCCGGGACAGGGGTCTCTTACCCTCCACTTT TRBV7-9 TRBD1 - TRBJ1-6
CASSNQRELSEQYF TGTGCCAGCAGCAATCAGCGGGAGCTTTCCGAGCAGTACTTC TRBV7-2 TRBD2 - TRBJ2-7
CASSVAISPPNTGELFF TGTGCCAGCAGCGTAGCTATAAGCCCGCCTAACACCGGGGAGCTGTTTTTT TRBV9 - - TRBJ2-2
CASRATGFGNTEAFF TGTGCCAGCAGGGCTACAGGGTTTGGGAACACTGAAGCTTTCTTT TRBV2 - - TRBJ1-1
CASSRDRDQPQHF TGTGCCAGTAGTAGGGACAGGGATCAGCCCCAGCATTTT TRBV19 TRBD1 - TRBJ1-5
CASSLTSGSSEQYF TGCGCCAGCAGCTTGACTAGCGGGAGCTCCGAGCAGTACTTC TRBV5-1 TRBD2 - TRBJ2-7
CASSLTSGSGIDTQYF TGTGCCAGCAGCTTAACTAGCGGGAGTGGAATAGATACGCAGTATTTT TRBV7-9 TRBD2 - TRBJ2-3
CASSSYGGEAGDGYNEQFF TGCGCCAGCAGCTCTTATGGGGGCGAAGCGGGAGATGGCTACAATGAGCAGTTCTTC TRBV5-1 TRBD2 - TRBJ2-1
CASSLAAGNTEAFF TGTGCCAGCAGCTTGGCCGCAGGAAACACTGAAGCTTTCTTT TRBV5-5 - - TRBJ1-1
CASSLGTGGSTEAFF TGTGCCAGCAGCTTAGGAACAGGGGGCAGCACTGAAGCTTTCTTT TRBV7-3 TRBD1 - TRBJ1-1
CASPSRGRRRTKETQYF TGTGCCAGTCCATCCCGGGGGAGACGCAGGACAAAAGAGACCCAGTACTTC TRBV27 - - TRBJ2-5
CASRRPGGYPQHF TGTGCCAGCCGAAGGCCAGGGGGCTATCCCCAGCATTTT TRBV5-8 TRBD1 - TRBJ1-5
CASSLDSYNEQFF TGTGCCAGCAGTTTAGACAGCTACAATGAGCAGTTCTTC TRBV12-3/TRBV12-4 - once TRBJ2-1
CASSFGRGLSGNTIYF TGTGCCAGCAGTTTCGGCAGGGGGTTATCTGGAAACACCATATATTTT TRBV28 TRBD1 - TRBJ1-3
CASSLNSPGRSETQYF TGTGCCAGCAGCTTAAATTCGCCAGGGCGATCGGAGACCCAGTACTTC TRBV7-3 - - TRBJ2-5
CASSMGTGDFYGYTF TGTGCCAGTAGTATGGGGACAGGAGACTTCTATGGCTACACCTTC TRBV19 TRBD1 - TRBJ1-2
CASSSSYRGLTANTEAFF TGTGCCAGTAGTAGTTCCTACAGGGGACTCACTGCGAACACTGAAGCTTTCTTT TRBV19 TRBD1 - TRBJ1-1
CSAGTVYEQYF TGCAGTGCCGGGACAGTCTACGAGCAGTACTTC TRBV20-1 TRBD1 - TRBJ2-7
CASSISGFGYTF TGTGCCAGTAGTATATCAGGTTTCGGCTACACCTTC TRBV19 - - TRBJ1-2
CASSLGGLAGGETQYF TGTGCCAGCAGCTTAGGGGGACTAGCGGGAGGGGAGACCCAGTACTTC TRBV11-2 TRBD2 - TRBJ2-5
CASSRSGGPVTQYF TGTGCCAGCAGCCGGTCGGGAGGGCCAGTTACGCAGTATTTT TRBV3-1/TRBV3-2 TRBD2 - TRBJ2-3
CASSADRGNEKLFF TGTGCCAGTAGTGCGGACAGGGGGAATGAAAAACTGTTTTTT TRBV19 TRBD1 - TRBJ1-4
CASSLSQGGGLFF TGTGCCAGCAGTTTATCCCAGGGAGGAGGACTGTTTTTT TRBV28 - - TRBJ1-4